This T cell receptor (beta chain) was sequenced during a study of cytotoxic CD8 clonotypes in ibrutinib-treated CLL (dated by TCRdb to the early 2020s). Concerning the study at large: The cohort was composed of around twelve relapsed/refractory and approximately 14 treatment-naive patients; IGHV unmutated status was identified in 17 to 18 patients. Partial responses were observed in some 24 patients and complete responses in 2; after a median follow-up of roughly 62 months, remission was maintained in roughly 14 patients and progression was observed in approximately twelve. Samples at response were collected after a median of about twelve months of treatment, with a range of roughly 6 to 40 months. Samples averaged roughly 280,000 productive templates and about 94,000 productive rearrangements. Longitudinal samples were obtainable from 26 of the 86 participants in the trial. Cryopreserved peripheral blood mononuclear cells were obtained before treatment, at response, and at either sustained remission or disease progression. All remission and progressive disease samples were collected while patients were still receiving ibrutinib. What the research found in general, with its limitations: Sustained-remission and progressing patients did not have matched sampling times, and lymph node repertoires were not examined. Public clonotypes were rare and either shrank or stayed stable during treatment, and the rise in clonality at ibrutinib response reflected expansion of private clonotypes. At ibrutinib response clonality went up, during sustained remission it held steady, and at progression it dropped back toward baseline. Baseline clonality exceeded that of age-matched healthy donors and correlated strongly with circulating CD8+ T-cell counts.

A MiSeq instrument was used for deep resolution sequencing, which targeted depths ranging from 1 in 1 million up to 1 in 200,000 T cells, with coverage averaging 10x for each clonotype. TCR beta libraries were generated with the immunoSEQ hsTCRB Kit. As for how the authors treated the data: Data were analyzed with ImmunoSEQ Data Assistant and ImmunoSEQ Analyzer, with V, D and J genes assigned per IMGT definitions. Clonality, which ranges from 0 to 1, was calculated as one minus the normalized Shannon entropy of productive rearrangement frequencies. Public clonotype analysis was restricted to overrepresented clonotypes comprising at least 0.05% of each patient's repertoire. Repertoires from roughly 13 age-matched healthy donors in immuneACCESS were used as clonality controls. Imported from immuneACCESS, the table was reduced by TCRdb to in-frame sequences with V and J called. These copies leave out some clones; in studies compared against another copy, an unresolved V gene accounts for under half, and the cause of the remainder is not known. Clonal size and the V and J genes are those of that table, whereas D and trimming came from the DNA. The table for this sample lists more than 140,000 clones; 60% to 85% of them were counted only once. The ten largest account for approximately 28% of the sample.

The meaning of the sample's time point label: approximately twelve months on ibrutinib. For TCR beta library preparation, roughly 2 micrograms of genomic DNA was extracted from cryopreserved PBMCs. Longitudinal blood samples from CLL patients on ibrutinib monotherapy were analyzed using high-throughput TCR beta sequencing. The patients took part in an open-label, single-center phase 2 trial of ibrutinib monotherapy. This clone is deemed large (0.1 to 1%). The antigen this receptor binds is unknown. No much larger clone is present one base from it, and per-base qualities are unavailable. The germline V gene supplies CDR1 SGHDN and CDR2 FVKESK. The CDR3 spans 16 residues, from the cysteine through the phenylalanine. Only the CDR3 portion is preserved as DNA: 48 bases, with reading frame beginning at the first base. V lost 1 base and J lost 6 bases, and the count of bases not matched to a germline gene is 9.

This TCR derives from a human donor with chronic lymphocytic leukemia. In this chain, TRBV14 is recombined with TRBJ2-3, and 8 junctional nucleotides match TRBD2. The sample was PBMCs, taken after 12 months of ibrutinib treatment. DNA sequence: TGTGCCAGCAGCCAAGGGGCGGGAGGCTACTTTGATACGCAGTATTTT. This yields the protein CASSQGAGGYFDTQYF.